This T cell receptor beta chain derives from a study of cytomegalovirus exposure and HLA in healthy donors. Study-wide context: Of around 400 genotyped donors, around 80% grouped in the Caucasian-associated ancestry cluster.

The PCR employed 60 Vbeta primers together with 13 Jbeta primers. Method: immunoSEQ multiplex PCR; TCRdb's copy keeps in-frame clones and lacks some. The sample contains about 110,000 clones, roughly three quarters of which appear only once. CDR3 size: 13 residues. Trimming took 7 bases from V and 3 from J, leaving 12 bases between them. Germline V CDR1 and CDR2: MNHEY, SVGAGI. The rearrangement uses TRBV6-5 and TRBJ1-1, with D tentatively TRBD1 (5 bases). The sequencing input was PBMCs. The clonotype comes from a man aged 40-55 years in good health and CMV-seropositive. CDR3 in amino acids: CASTREVDTEAFF. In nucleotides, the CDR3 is TGTGCCAGCACCAGGGAGGTGGACACTGAAGCTTTCTTT.